A selection of T cell receptor beta chains follows, all from one sample in a study of blood T cell repertoires in COVID-19. Libraries were prepared by immunoSEQ multiplex PCR; TCRdb keeps only in-frame clonotypes and omits some of them. The sample holds 70,000 or so clones, about 82% seen once. Sequenced input: peripheral blood. The receptor source for this set is a human donor in a cohort sampled during active COVID-19. The CDR3 runs from the conserved cysteine through the conserved F or W. The order of the fields is CDR3 protein, CDR3 DNA, J gene, clone size, D gene, V gene. D genes are given only for firm matches. Clone size, where shown, is once, few, many, or a class for clones that have expanded.

cdr3_aa: CASSPNGQGSEQYF; cdr3_nt: TGTGCCAGCTCACCAAACGGACAGGGTAGCGAGCAGTACTTC; j_call: TRBJ2-7; clone_size: NA; d_call: TRBD1; v_call: TRBV18
cdr3_aa: CASSVSWASPYEQYF; cdr3_nt: TGTGCCAGCAGCGTGAGCTGGGCGTCCCCCTACGAGCAGTACTTC; j_call: TRBJ2-7; clone_size: NA; d_call: NA; v_call: TRBV9
cdr3_aa: CASSLAGYGYTF; cdr3_nt: TGTGCCAGCAGCCTAGCGGGCTATGGCTACACCTTC; j_call: TRBJ1-2; clone_size: NA; d_call: NA; v_call: TRBV28
cdr3_aa: CASSFFRTGGRTEAFF; cdr3_nt: TGTGCCAGCAGTTTTTTCCGGACAGGGGGTAGGACTGAAGCTTTCTTT; j_call: TRBJ1-1; clone_size: once; d_call: TRBD1; v_call: TRBV28
cdr3_aa: CASSSTGLGDEKLFF; cdr3_nt: TGTGCCAGCAGCTCAACAGGGCTGGGAGATGAAAAACTGTTTTTT; j_call: TRBJ1-4; clone_size: NA; d_call: NA; v_call: TRBV7-2
cdr3_aa: CASRDPGQGAYEQFF; cdr3_nt: TGTGCCAGCAGGGATCCGGGACAGGGGGCCTATGAGCAGTTCTTC; j_call: TRBJ2-1; clone_size: NA; d_call: TRBD1; v_call: TRBV28
cdr3_aa: CASSFFSRGRSEQFF; cdr3_nt: TGTGCCAGCAGCTTTTTCTCCAGGGGGCGGTCTGAGCAGTTCTTC; j_call: TRBJ2-1; clone_size: NA; d_call: TRBD1; v_call: TRBV5-6
cdr3_aa: CASTTRQFLAKNIQYF; cdr3_nt: TGTGCCAGCACCACCCGACAGTTCCTTGCCAAAAACATTCAGTACTTC; j_call: TRBJ2-4; clone_size: NA; d_call: NA; v_call: TRBV2
cdr3_aa: CASSLEGTGTYEQYF; cdr3_nt: TGTGCCAGCAGCTTAGAGGGGACAGGGACCTACGAGCAGTACTTC; j_call: TRBJ2-7; clone_size: NA; d_call: TRBD1; v_call: TRBV7-2
cdr3_aa: CASSQRLAGDTQYF; cdr3_nt: TGTGCCAGCAGCCAGCGGCTAGCGGGGGATACGCAGTATTTT; j_call: TRBJ2-3; clone_size: once; d_call: TRBD2; v_call: TRBV3-1/TRBV3-2
cdr3_aa: CASSVPSSGNTIYF; cdr3_nt: TGTGCCAGCAGCGTACCCAGCTCTGGAAACACCATATATTTT; j_call: TRBJ1-3; clone_size: NA; d_call: NA; v_call: TRBV9
cdr3_aa: CASSKDSSGRADTQYF; cdr3_nt: TGCGCCAGCAGCAAAGATTCTAGCGGGAGGGCGGATACGCAGTATTTT; j_call: TRBJ2-3; clone_size: few; d_call: TRBD2; v_call: TRBV5-1
cdr3_aa: CASSVGGLTLDTQYF; cdr3_nt: TGTGCCAGCAGCGTAGGTGGACTAACTCTAGATACGCAGTATTTT; j_call: TRBJ2-3; clone_size: NA; d_call: NA; v_call: TRBV9
cdr3_aa: CASSTSAAGGGETQYF; cdr3_nt: TGCGCCAGCAGCACCTCCGCGGCGGGAGGAGGGGAGACCCAGTACTTC; j_call: TRBJ2-5; clone_size: NA; d_call: TRBD2; v_call: TRBV5-1
cdr3_aa: CASSLERGSEAFF; cdr3_nt: TGCGCCAGCAGCTTGGAAAGGGGTTCTGAAGCTTTCTTT; j_call: TRBJ1-1; clone_size: NA; d_call: NA; v_call: TRBV5-1
cdr3_aa: CASSLDKTSGNPYNEQFF; cdr3_nt: TGTGCCAGCAGCTTAGATAAGACTAGCGGGAACCCATACAATGAGCAGTTCTTC; j_call: TRBJ2-1; clone_size: few; d_call: TRBD2; v_call: TRBV7-9